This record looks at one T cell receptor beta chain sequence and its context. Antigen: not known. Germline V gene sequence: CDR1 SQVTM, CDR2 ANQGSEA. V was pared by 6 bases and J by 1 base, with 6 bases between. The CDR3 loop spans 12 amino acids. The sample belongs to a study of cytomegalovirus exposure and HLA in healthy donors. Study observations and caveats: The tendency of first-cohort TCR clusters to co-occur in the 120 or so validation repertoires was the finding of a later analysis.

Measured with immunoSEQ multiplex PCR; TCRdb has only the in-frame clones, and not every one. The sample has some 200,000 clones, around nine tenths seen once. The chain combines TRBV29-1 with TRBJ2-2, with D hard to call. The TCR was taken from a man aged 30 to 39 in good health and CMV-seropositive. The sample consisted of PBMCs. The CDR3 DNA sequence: TGCAGCGTAGAGGAGAACACCGGGGAGCTGTTTTTT. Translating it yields CSVEENTGELFF.